This record concerns one T cell receptor (beta chain) sequence. The target antigen is unknown. This sample was included in a study of T cells in localized non-small cell lung cancer. Study results and caveats: Higher blood T cell density tracked longer overall survival. The study sequenced only one region of the tumor. As a result, intratumor heterogeneity could not be excluded and remains possible. Compared with tumor, uninvolved adjacent lung displayed greater T cell clonality, ranking highest overall. Appearance in adjacent lung was seen for a median around 60 of the top 100 tumor clones.

This table comes from immunoSEQ multiplex PCR, and its TCRdb copy is limited to in-frame clones, with some not included. Counted here are 25,000 to 30,000 clones, 70% to 90% occurring once; the ten biggest clones make up roughly 13%. V shed 5 bases and J shed 4 bases, with 19 bases lying between them. Per the germline V gene, CDR1 is LNHDA and CDR2 is SQIVND (reference sequence). This CDR3 contains 16 residues. This chain joins TRBV19 and TRBJ2-3, with D possibly being TRBD1 or TRBD2 (5 bases each). This specimen was peripheral blood, taken before any cancer treatment. This TCR was sampled from a female donor over 55 with stage III squamous cell lung carcinoma. CDR3 amino acids: CASSSNRMGTADTQYF. The CDR3, as DNA: TGTGCCAGTAGTTCCAACCGGATGGGGACGGCAGATACGCAGTATTTT. The full variable domain, with the rest looked up from reference TRBV19 and TRBJ2-3, is DGGITQSPKYLFRKEGQNVTLSCEQNLNHDAMYWYRQDPGQGLRLIYYSQIVNDFQKGDIAEGYSVSREKKESFPLTVTSAQKNPTAFYLCASSSNRMGTADTQYFGPGTRLTVL.